The rows below give T cell receptor beta chains drawn from one sample of a study of cytomegalovirus exposure and HLA in healthy donors. The assay was immunoSEQ multiplex PCR, and TCRdb's table has in-frame clones only and misses some. The profile covers 100,000 to 150,000 clones, with around three quarters appearing a single time and 1% taken by the ten largest. Sequenced sample: PBMCs. The receptors derive from a man aged 40-50 years in good health and CMV-seronegative. CDR3s include the opening cysteine and the closing phenylalanine or tryptophan. D genes are given only for firm matches. Only part of the rows carry a size: once, few, many, or a class if the clone is expanded.

v_call	d_call	j_call	clone_size	cdr3_aa	cdr3_nt
TRBV5-1	TRBD2	TRBJ2-3	-	CASSSTPAGSGDPSTDTQYF	TGCGCCAGCAGCTCAACCCCCGCAGGCAGCGGGGACCCTAGCACAGATACGCAGTATTTT
TRBV9	-	TRBJ2-2	-	CASRTGFTAGELFF	TGTGCCAGCAGAACAGGGTTTACCGCCGGGGAGCTGTTTTTT
TRBV19	TRBD1	TRBJ2-2	-	CASTLTGGNYGGELFF	TGTGCCAGTACTTTGACAGGGGGGAACTATGGCGGGGAGCTGTTTTTT
TRBV2	-	TRBJ2-7	-	CASNLQGSFYEQYF	TGTGCCAGCAACCTACAGGGATCATTCTACGAGCAGTACTTC
TRBV7-8	TRBD1	TRBJ2-7	few	CASSPTGDPYEQYF	TGTGCCAGCAGCCCGACAGGGGATCCCTACGAGCAGTACTTC
TRBV5-6	TRBD1	TRBJ1-5	-	CASSRTGGDQPQHF	TGTGCCAGCAGCAGGACAGGGGGCGATCAGCCCCAGCATTTT
TRBV7-9	-	TRBJ2-7	-	CASRSNYEQYF	TGTGCCAGCAGATCAAATTACGAGCAGTACTTC
TRBV4-1	-	TRBJ1-6	-	CASSQDQTVTFRTLHF	TGCGCCAGCAGCCAAGACCAGACAGTCACCTTTAGAACCCTCCACTTT
TRBV2	TRBD1	TRBJ2-5	-	CASMGQRQETQYF	TGTGCCAGCATGGGACAGCGACAAGAGACCCAGTACTTC
TRBV5-4	TRBD2	TRBJ2-2	-	CASSAGLAGVNTGELFF	TGTGCCAGCAGCGCCGGACTAGCGGGAGTGAACACCGGGGAGCTGTTTTTT
TRBV6-5	TRBD2	TRBJ2-1	few	CASSRPPSGEQFF	TGTGCCAGCAGCCGACCCCCTAGCGGGGAGCAGTTCTTC
TRBV2	-	TRBJ1-5	-	CASSASDSNQPQHF	TGTGCCAGCAGTGCCTCAGATAGCAATCAGCCCCAGCATTTT
TRBV27	TRBD1	TRBJ1-2	-	CASKGPGQGRWNYGYTF	TGTGCCAGTAAGGGTCCGGGACAGGGCAGGTGGAACTATGGCTACACCTTC
TRBV13	TRBD2	TRBJ2-1	-	CASSSPSGSAYNEQFF	TGTGCCAGCAGCTCCCCTAGCGGGAGTGCTTACAATGAGCAGTTCTTC
TRBV19	-	TRBJ1-1	-	CASRSGDTEAFF	TGTGCCAGTAGGTCAGGGGACACTGAAGCTTTCTTT
TRBV5-1	-	TRBJ1-5	-	CASSPGQPNQPQHF	TGCGCCAGCAGCCCAGGACAGCCTAATCAGCCCCAGCATTTT
TRBV18	TRBD1	TRBJ2-1	-	CASSPKAQGGYEQFF	TGTGCCAGCTCACCGAAGGCACAGGGGGGCTATGAGCAGTTCTTC
TRBV10-3	-	TRBJ2-7	-	CAISEAGLLYEQYF	TGTGCCATCAGTGAGGCGGGACTCCTCTACGAGCAGTACTTC
TRBV19	-	TRBJ1-5	-	CASSPTEGRQPQHF	TGTGCCAGTAGTCCCACCGAGGGAAGACAGCCCCAGCATTTT
TRBV5-1	TRBD1	TRBJ1-2	once	CASSLGTGANYGYTF	TGCGCCAGCAGCCTTGGGACAGGGGCCAACTATGGCTACACCTTC
TRBV9	-	TRBJ2-5	-	CASSADTGNQETQYF	TGTGCCAGCAGCGCGGATACAGGGAATCAAGAGACCCAGTACTTC
TRBV6-5	-	TRBJ1-1	-	CATSGTGRAFF	TGTGCCACCTCAGGAACCGGGAGAGCTTTCTTT
TRBV28	TRBD1	TRBJ1-2	-	CASSLGDRGHGYTF	TGTGCCAGCAGCCTCGGAGACAGGGGCCACGGCTACACCTTC
TRBV15	-	TRBJ2-7	-	CATSSSLVSYEQYF	TGTGCCACCAGCAGTAGCCTAGTCTCCTACGAGCAGTACTTC
TRBV5-1	-	TRBJ1-1	-	CASSLSEGGNTEAFF	TGCGCCAGCAGCTTGTCTGAAGGGGGGAACACTGAAGCTTTCTTT
TRBV6-1	-	TRBJ2-5	-	CASSEPLAMETQYF	TGTGCCAGCAGTGAACCCCTAGCAATGGAGACCCAGTACTTC
TRBV7-9	-	TRBJ2-7	-	CASSQATYEQYF	TGTGCCAGCAGTCAGGCTACCTACGAGCAGTACTTC
TRBV2	TRBD2	TRBJ2-3	-	CASSGGGPNADTQYF	TGTGCCAGCAGTGGGGGAGGGCCAAACGCGGATACGCAGTATTTT
TRBV11-2	TRBD2	TRBJ2-3	-	CASSSGGTGTTDTQYF	TGTGCCAGCAGCTCCGGGGGGACTGGCACAACAGATACGCAGTATTTT
TRBV27	TRBD1	TRBJ1-1	-	CASSDRGSMGTEAFF	TGTGCCAGCAGTGACAGGGGGTCTATGGGTACTGAAGCTTTCTTT
TRBV5-8	-	TRBJ2-1	-	CASSVMTRTYNEQFF	TGTGCCAGCAGCGTGATGACTCGAACCTACAATGAGCAGTTCTTC
TRBV7-9	TRBD2	TRBJ2-7	-	CASSSSGRYEQYF	TGTGCCAGCAGCTCTAGCGGGAGGTACGAGCAGTACTTC
TRBV5-5	-	TRBJ2-1	-	CASSLSGVYNEQFF	TGTGCCAGCAGCTTAAGCGGAGTCTACAATGAGCAGTTCTTC
TRBV2	-	TRBJ2-7	few	CASFGQSYEQYF	TGTGCCAGCTTCGGACAGTCCTACGAGCAGTACTTC
TRBV19	TRBD2	TRBJ2-1	-	CASSTLAGGYNEQFF	TGTGCCAGTAGTACGCTAGCGGGAGGCTACAATGAGCAGTTCTTC
TRBV7-9	-	TRBJ1-1	-	CASSLGQGNTEAFF	TGTGCCAGCAGCTTAGGCCAGGGGAACACTGAAGCTTTCTTT
TRBV30	TRBD1	TRBJ1-1	-	CAWSRDREGLRAFF	TGTGCCTGGAGTCGGGACAGGGAGGGCTTGCGGGCTTTCTTT
TRBV5-1	TRBD1	TRBJ1-1	-	CASSLATGGGTEAFF	TGCGCCAGCAGCTTGGCCACAGGGGGCGGCACTGAAGCTTTCTTT
TRBV19	-	TRBJ2-2	once	CASSRGQGNTGELFF	TGTGCCAGTAGTAGAGGACAAGGGAACACCGGGGAGCTGTTTTTT
TRBV10-3	TRBD2	TRBJ2-2	-	CAISVSGTALGELFF	TGTGCCATCAGCGTCAGCGGGACTGCCCTCGGGGAGCTGTTTTTT
TRBV29-1	TRBD1	TRBJ2-7	once	CSVEDRLGYEQYF	TGCAGCGTTGAGGACAGGTTGGGCTACGAGCAGTACTTC
TRBV5-1	-	TRBJ2-2	-	CASSFGLANTGELFF	TGCGCCAGCAGCTTCGGTCTAGCTAACACCGGGGAGCTGTTTTTT
TRBV5-4	-	TRBJ1-1	-	CASSLGQINTEAFF	TGTGCCAGCAGCTTGGGACAGATAAACACTGAAGCTTTCTTT
TRBV5-1	TRBD1	TRBJ2-1	few	CASSSGTGRYNEQFF	TGCGCCAGCAGCTCCGGGACAGGGCGATACAATGAGCAGTTCTTC
TRBV5-1	-	TRBJ2-6	-	CASSLRGAGANVLTF	TGCGCCAGCTCCCTCCGGGGGGCCGGGGCCAACGTCCTGACTTTC